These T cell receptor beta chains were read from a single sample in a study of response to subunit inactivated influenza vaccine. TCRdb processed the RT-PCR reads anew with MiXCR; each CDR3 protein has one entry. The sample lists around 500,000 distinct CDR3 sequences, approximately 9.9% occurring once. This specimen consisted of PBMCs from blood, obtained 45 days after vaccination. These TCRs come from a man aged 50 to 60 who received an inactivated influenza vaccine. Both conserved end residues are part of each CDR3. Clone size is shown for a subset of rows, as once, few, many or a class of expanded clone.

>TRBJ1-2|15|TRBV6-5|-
CASSFSGVSNYGYTF
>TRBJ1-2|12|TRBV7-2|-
CASSLATNRYTF
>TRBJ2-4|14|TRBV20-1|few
CSARTAIAKNIQYF
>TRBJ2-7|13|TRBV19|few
CASSIGTVNEQYF
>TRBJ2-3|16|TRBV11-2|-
CASSLFPSFRGDTQYF
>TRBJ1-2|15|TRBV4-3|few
CASSQDSRVFYGYTF
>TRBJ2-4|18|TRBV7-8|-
CASSFHRVSFEAKNIQYF
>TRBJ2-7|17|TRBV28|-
CASSLTPSGGGEGEQYF
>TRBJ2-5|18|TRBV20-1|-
CSARDLLGGAGYQETQYF
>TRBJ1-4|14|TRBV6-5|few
CASSSDYTNEKLFF
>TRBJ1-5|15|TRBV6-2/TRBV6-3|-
CASSPGGVGNQPQHF
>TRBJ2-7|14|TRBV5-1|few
CASSPRTGLGEQYF
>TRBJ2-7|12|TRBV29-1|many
CSVARAGEEQYF
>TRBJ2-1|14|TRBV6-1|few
CASGPTSSYNEQFF
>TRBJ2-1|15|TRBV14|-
CASSSIADRGHEQFF
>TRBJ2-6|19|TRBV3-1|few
CASSQLLGKGDSGANVLTF
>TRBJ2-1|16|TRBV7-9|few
CASSLGRVTQDNEQFF
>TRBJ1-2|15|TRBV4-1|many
CASSPTGVANYGYTF
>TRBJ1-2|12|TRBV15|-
CATSRDGRGYTF
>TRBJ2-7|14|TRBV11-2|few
CASSLDRTGYEQYF
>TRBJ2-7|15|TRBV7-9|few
CASSLLGTGTNEQYF
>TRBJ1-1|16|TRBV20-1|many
CSARDGSKRGDGEAFF
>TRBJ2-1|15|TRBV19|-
CASSIVGTINNEQFF
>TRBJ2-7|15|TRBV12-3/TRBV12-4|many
CASSLGSGGAYEQYF
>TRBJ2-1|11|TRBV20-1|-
CSARDLPLQFF
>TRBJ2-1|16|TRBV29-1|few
CSVGTSGRPAYNEQFF
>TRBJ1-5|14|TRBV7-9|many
CASSASGTGQPQHF
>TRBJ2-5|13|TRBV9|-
CASSVGSKETQYF
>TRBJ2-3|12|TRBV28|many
CASSLSDHTQYF
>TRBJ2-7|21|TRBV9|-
CASSVETAGTSGRGTFDEQYF
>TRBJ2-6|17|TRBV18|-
CASSPRGTNTGANVLTF
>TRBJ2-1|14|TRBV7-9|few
CASSLWTGVDEQFF
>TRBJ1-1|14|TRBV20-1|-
CSARSRTGSPEAFF
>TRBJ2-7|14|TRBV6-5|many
CASSWTQGSYEQYF
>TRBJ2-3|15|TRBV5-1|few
CASSGGGQGHSTQYF
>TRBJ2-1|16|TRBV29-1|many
CSVVTDLFTMSVGQFF
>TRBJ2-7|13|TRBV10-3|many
CAIRDREYYEQYF
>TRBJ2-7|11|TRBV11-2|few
CASSLGQGVYF
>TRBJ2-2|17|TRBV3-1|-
CASSQDGPTRGTGELFF
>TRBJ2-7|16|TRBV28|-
CASSQGQDYLSYEQYF
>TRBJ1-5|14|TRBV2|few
CASSDGHSNQPQHF